These T cell receptor beta chains were read from a single sample in a study of T cells of healthy individuals. MiXCR was run by TCRdb on the 5' RACE reads, yielding one entry per CDR3 protein. The table has 90,000 to 100,000 distinct CDR3 sequences, 15% to 20% seen once; the top ten hold around 6.4%. All receptors come from a human donor in good health. CDR3s include the opening cysteine and the closing phenylalanine or tryptophan. The D gene is left open where the match is weak. The listing skips clone size in some rows; elsewhere it reads once, few, many or a size class.

v_call	d_call	clone_size	j_call	cdr3_aa	cdr3_nt
TRBV5-1	TRBD1	-	TRBJ1-3	CASSTQGVNSGNTIYF	TGCGCCAGCAGCACCCAGGGGGTGAATTCTGGAAACACCATATATTTT
TRBV6-1	-	-	TRBJ2-7	CASSEVSYEQYF	TGTGCCAGCAGTGAGGTGAGCTACGAGCAGTACTTC
TRBV5-1	TRBD1	few	TRBJ1-6	CASSLGRGQDSPLHF	TGCGCCAGCAGCTTAGGAAGGGGGCAAGATTCACCCCTCCACTTT
TRBV24-1	-	many	TRBJ1-1	CATRATGLNTEAFF	TGTGCCACCCGGGCGACAGGATTGAACACTGAAGCTTTCTTT
TRBV7-2	-	-	TRBJ2-7	CASSPYRGLAYEQYF	TGTGCCAGCAGCCCCTACAGGGGACTTGCCTACGAGCAGTACTTC
TRBV7-9	-	few	TRBJ2-7	CASSLGNDYPREQYF	TGTGCCAGCAGCTTAGGCAATGACTACCCTAGGGAGCAGTACTTC
TRBV7-8	-	-	TRBJ1-1	CASSLEEGRNTEAFF	TGTGCCAGCAGCTTAGAGGAGGGGAGGAACACTGAAGCTTTCTTT
TRBV6-1	TRBD1	-	TRBJ1-5	CASSENARGYNQPQHF	TGTGCCAGCAGTGAAAATGCCAGGGGGTACAATCAGCCCCAGCATTTT
TRBV12-3/TRBV12-4	TRBD2	many	TRBJ2-2	CASSWELAVTGELFF	TGTGCCAGCAGCTGGGAACTAGCGGTCACCGGGGAGCTGTTTTTT
TRBV7-8	-	-	TRBJ2-7	CASSLERGTTGSEQYF	TGTGCCAGCAGCTTAGAGAGGGGGACTACCGGGTCCGAGCAGTACTTC
TRBV12-3/TRBV12-4	TRBD1	few	TRBJ2-7	CASSLWEWKGQSDEQYF	TGTGCCAGCAGTTTATGGGAGTGGAAGGGACAGTCGGACGAGCAGTACTTC
TRBV7-2	-	-	TRBJ1-5	CASSLGTRENQPQHF	TGTGCCAGCAGCTTAGGCACCAGGGAGAATCAGCCCCAGCATTTT
TRBV7-9	TRBD1	few	TRBJ1-1	CASSSWTGGTEAFF	TGTGCCAGCAGCTCGTGGACAGGAGGAACTGAAGCTTTCTTT
TRBV3-1	-	-	TRBJ2-4	CASSQGTAPWYF	TGTGCCAGCAGCCAAGGAACGGCCCCCTGGTACTTC
TRBV7-3	TRBD1	-	TRBJ2-7	CASSVDGTGAYEQYF	TGTGCCAGCAGCGTAGACGGGACAGGGGCCTACGAGCAGTACTTC
TRBV7-2	TRBD1	few	TRBJ1-5	CASSAGGGGSNQPQHF	TGTGCCAGCAGCGCAGGGGGAGGGGGAAGCAATCAGCCCCAGCATTTT
TRBV4-2	TRBD1	few	TRBJ2-7	CASSQASGQANYEQYF	TGTGCCAGCAGCCAAGCCTCGGGACAGGCGAACTACGAGCAGTACTTC
TRBV19	TRBD1	-	TRBJ1-5	CASSMEYGQGEYQPQHF	TGTGCCAGTAGTATGGAGTATGGTCAGGGGGAGTATCAGCCCCAGCATTTT
TRBV20-1	TRBD1	-	TRBJ1-1	CSASGQGWKAFF	TGCAGTGCTAGCGGACAGGGGTGGAAGGCTTTCTTT
TRBV7-2	-	few	TRBJ2-5	CASSLADRLYQETQYF	TGTGCCAGCAGCTTAGCCGACAGGTTATACCAAGAGACCCAGTACTTC
TRBV19	TRBD1	-	TRBJ2-7	CASSAGTGVYEQYF	TGTGCCAGTAGCGCCGGAACAGGGGTCTACGAGCAGTACTTC
TRBV6-2/TRBV6-3	-	few	TRBJ1-2	CASMAAKYGYTF	TGTGCCAGCATGGCAGCAAAGTATGGCTACACCTTC
TRBV6-6	-	-	TRBJ2-5	CASRGHQGYQETQYF	TGTGCCAGCAGGGGGCATCAGGGGTACCAAGAGACCCAGTACTTC
TRBV7-9	TRBD2	many	TRBJ2-1	CASSLARAGVTNEQFF	TGTGCCAGCAGCTTAGCGCGGGCGGGAGTGACTAATGAGCAGTTCTTC
TRBV11-1	-	-	TRBJ2-1	CASSLGRDPHNEQFF	TGTGCCAGCAGCTTGGGCAGGGACCCCCACAATGAGCAGTTCTTC
TRBV5-1	TRBD2	-	TRBJ2-3	CASSLDGTNRDTQYF	TGCGCCAGCAGCTTGGACGGGACTAACAGGGATACGCAGTATTTT
TRBV4-1	TRBD1	-	TRBJ1-3	CASSRLGQGNTIYF	TGCGCCAGCAGCCGACTGGGACAGGGAAACACCATATATTTT
TRBV11-2	TRBD1	-	TRBJ2-5	CASNTYGGQEETQYF	TGTGCCAGCAATACCTACGGAGGACAGGAGGAGACCCAGTACTTC
TRBV5-1	TRBD1	-	TRBJ2-5	CASGQGSQETQYF	TGCGCCAGCGGACAGGGGTCCCAAGAGACCCAGTACTTC
TRBV21-1	-	many	TRBJ2-2	CASSKERRGTGELFF	TGTGCCAGCAGCAAGGAACGTCGCGGGACCGGGGAGCTGTTTTTT
TRBV13	-	few	TRBJ2-5	CASSAWGYQETQYF	TGTGCCAGCAGCGCTTGGGGGTACCAAGAGACCCAGTACTTC
TRBV20-1	-	many	TRBJ2-5	CSARRIQETQYF	TGCAGTGCTAGGCGGATCCAAGAGACCCAGTACTTC
TRBV7-2	TRBD2	many	TRBJ2-1	CASSWGAGGPYNEQFF	TGTGCCAGCAGCTGGGGAGCGGGGGGGCCCTACAATGAGCAGTTCTTC
TRBV27	TRBD1	-	TRBJ2-7	CASSSPGQGVPPEQYF	TGTGCCAGCAGTTCCCCGGGACAGGGGGTTCCCCCGGAGCAGTACTTC
TRBV18	-	few	TRBJ1-5	CASSPVPGADQPQHF	TGTGCCAGCTCACCAGTCCCAGGGGCGGATCAGCCCCAGCATTTT
TRBV29-1	TRBD1	few	TRBJ1-1	CSVFVGLQGGTEAFF	TGCAGCGTATTTGTGGGCCTGCAGGGGGGCACTGAAGCTTTCTTT
TRBV7-2	TRBD2	many	TRBJ2-2	CASNLASGTNTGELFF	TGTGCCAGCAACCTAGCCAGCGGGACGAACACCGGGGAGCTGTTTTTT
TRBV20-1	TRBD1	-	TRBJ1-2	CSASRQGANYGYTF	TGCAGTGCTAGTAGACAGGGGGCCAACTATGGCTACACCTTC
TRBV14	-	-	TRBJ1-5	CASSQVNGEGPFNQPQHF	TGTGCCAGCAGCCAAGTTAACGGTGAAGGGCCATTCAATCAGCCCCAGCATTTT
TRBV11-2	-	many	TRBJ2-5	CASSLRLDSETQYF	TGTGCCAGCAGCCTACGACTAGATTCAGAGACCCAGTACTTC
TRBV20-1	TRBD1	many	TRBJ1-4	CSARTGVREKLFF	TGCAGTGCCAGGACAGGGGTACGGGAAAAACTGTTTTTT
TRBV11-2	-	few	TRBJ2-5	CASSLEGRAWETQYF	TGTGCCAGCAGCTTAGAGGGCAGGGCTTGGGAGACCCAGTACTTC
TRBV4-1	-	-	TRBJ1-1	CASSQGYTANTEAFF	TGCGCCAGCAGCCAAGGATACACAGCGAACACTGAAGCTTTCTTT
TRBV29-1	-	-	TRBJ1-1	CSTSQGGTEAFF	TGCAGCACGTCGCAGGGTGGCACTGAAGCTTTCTTT
TRBV7-2	-	-	TRBJ2-5	CASSSLQETQYF	TGTGCCAGCAGCTCGCTCCAAGAGACCCAGTACTTC